The TCR beta chain described here comes from a study of radiation and T cells in renal cell carcinoma. Study-wide findings and caveats: Top tumor clonotypes rose in blood 2 weeks post-radiation, then contracted.

The protocol was immunoSEQ multiplex PCR, while the TCRdb copy is restricted to in-frame clones and leaves out a portion. The sample has under 200,000 clones, about 87% seen once; the top ten hold approximately 11%. Sample time point: blood 4 weeks post-SBRT, at nephrectomy. Treatment in this sample: 15 Gy SBRT to primary tumor, nephrectomy 4 weeks later. Nephrectomy followed 15 Gy stereotactic body radiation by 4 weeks. Comment on this clone: Its target is not known.

The length of the CDR3 is 14 residues. V shed 5 bases and J 11 bases; nucleotides not matched to a gene: 12. Per germline, CDR1 LNHDA and CDR2 SQIVND (reference sequence). V and J are TRBV19 and TRBJ2-1; 7 bases fit TRBD2. The TCR was taken from a woman in her forties or fifties with renal cell carcinoma. The sequencing here drew on blood, taken from a patient whose treatment included radiotherapy and nephrectomy. The CDR3: CASSVSSAGQKQFF. The CDR3, as DNA: TGTGCCAGTAGTGTTTCCTCAGCGGGGCAAAAGCAGTTCTTC.